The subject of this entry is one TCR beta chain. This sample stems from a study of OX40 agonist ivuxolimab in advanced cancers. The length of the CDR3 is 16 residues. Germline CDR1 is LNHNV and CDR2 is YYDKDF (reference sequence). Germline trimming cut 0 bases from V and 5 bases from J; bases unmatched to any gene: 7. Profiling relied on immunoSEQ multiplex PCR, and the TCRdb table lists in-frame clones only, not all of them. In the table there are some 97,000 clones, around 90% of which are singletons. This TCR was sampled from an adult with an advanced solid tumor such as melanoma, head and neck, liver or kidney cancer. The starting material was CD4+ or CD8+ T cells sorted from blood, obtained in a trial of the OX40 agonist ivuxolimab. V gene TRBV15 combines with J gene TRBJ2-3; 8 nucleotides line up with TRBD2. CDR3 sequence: CATSREASGQVDTQYF. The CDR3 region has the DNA TGTGCCACCAGCAGAGAGGCTAGCGGGCAAGTAGATACGCAGTATTTT.